A single sample is the source of the 32 T cell receptor beta chains below, sequenced in a study of cytomegalovirus exposure and HLA in healthy donors. Only in-frame clones appear in the TCRdb table, and some are missing; sequencing was by immunoSEQ multiplex PCR. This sample yields about 200,000 clones, of which roughly 82% are seen a single time; under 15% belongs to the top ten. The source material was PBMCs. The source of these receptors is a woman aged 25-40 years in good health and CMV-seropositive.

The V gene is TRBV25-1, the J gene TRBJ2-5; D gene unclear. Germline V gene sequence: CDR1 MGHDK, CDR2 SYGVNS. V was shortened by 1 base and J by 2 bases, with 2 bases between the two germline ends. The CDR3 has 12 amino acids. CDR3 residues: CASSESQETQYF. The CDR3 DNA follows: TGTGCCAGCAGTGAATCGCAAGAGACCCAGTACTTC.

The V and J genes are TRBV5-1 and TRBJ2-2, with D perhaps matching TRBD1 (5 bases). V was pared by 6 bases and J by 7 bases, with 13 bases between. The CDR3 runs to 13 residues. Germline CDR1 is SGHRS and CDR2 is YFSETQ. The CDR3 loop is CASTIRADGELFF. The CDR3 DNA follows: TGCGCCAGCACCATCAGGGCGGACGGGGAGCTGTTTTTT.

The rearrangement uses TRBV4-1 and TRBJ2-7; no firm D call. Germline CDR1 reads MGHRA; CDR2 reads YSYEKL. V was trimmed by 0 bases and J by 3 bases, leaving 9 bases between them. The length of the CDR3 is 14 residues. The CDR3 sequence: CASSQEFGFYEQYF. The CDR3 nucleotides are TGCGCCAGCAGCCAAGAATTCGGTTTCTACGAGCAGTACTTC.

The rearrangement links TRBV27 to TRBJ2-7, with 7 bases fitting TRBD1. The CDR3 contains 16 residues. V lost 5 bases to trimming and J lost 2 bases; unmatched junction nucleotides: 12. The germline CDR1 and CDR2 sequences are MNHEY and SMNVEV (reference sequence). CDR3 sequence reads: CASSIDRELIPYEQYF. CDR3 in DNA: TGTGCCAGCAGTATAGACAGGGAGCTAATCCCCTACGAGCAGTACTTC.

V usage is TRBV21-1 and J usage is TRBJ1-1. TRBV21-1 is annotated as a pseudogene. The CDR3 length is 15 residues. CDR3: CASSKDIGGGTEAFF. CDR3 DNA sequence: TGTGCCAGCAGCAAAGACATTGGCGGGGGGACTGAAGCTTTCTTT.

The chain recombines TRBV18 with TRBJ2-7; 7 bases align to TRBD1. Germline V gene data show CDR1 as KGHSH and CDR2 as LQKENI. This CDR3 spans 16 amino acids. V was pared by 3 bases and J by 2 bases, with 10 bases of the junction left unmatched. CDR3 sequence (DNA): TGTGCCAGCTCACCCGGGACAGATCGAGATCCCTACGAGCAGTACTTC. Encoded protein: CASSPGTDRDPYEQYF.

The rearrangement uses TRBV5-1 and TRBJ1-2; TRBD1 agrees at 10 bases. This CDR3 is 14 amino acids long. Germline CDR1 reads SGHRS; CDR2 reads YFSETQ. The trim removed 4 bases at V and 7 bases at J, leaving 7 bases unmatched. The CDR3 DNA follows: TGCGCCAGCAGCATACGGGACAGGGGAACTGGCTACACCTTC. It encodes CASSIRDRGTGYTF.

The rearrangement uses TRBV6-1 and TRBJ2-7; 8 nucleotides agree with TRBD2. The V segment lost 3 bases and the J segment 4 bases; nucleotides outside the gene matches: 8. The CDR3 totals 15 residues. Germline V gene data show CDR1 as MNHNS and CDR2 as SASEGT. This CDR3 reads CASSDLPLAGYEQYF. CDR3 bases: TGTGCCAGCAGTGATTTGCCGCTAGCGGGTTACGAGCAGTACTTC.

This chain links TRBV5-4 with TRBJ2-7, with 10 bases matching TRBD1. V lost 5 bases and J lost 0; bases outside the gene matches: 2. The CDR3 is made up of 14 amino acids. Germline V gene data show CDR1 as SGHNT and CDR2 as YYREEE (reference sequence). CDR3: CASSRQGASYEQYF. The CDR3 DNA reads TGTGCCAGCAGTCGACAGGGGGCCTCCTACGAGCAGTACTTC.

The rearrangement joins TRBV7-2 to TRBJ2-2; 12 bases match TRBD2. The CDR3 is 18 residues long. J was trimmed by 5 bases and V by 1 base; bases with no gene match: 8. Per germline, CDR1 SGHTA and CDR2 FQGNSA. CDR3 nucleotide sequence: TGTGCCAGCAGCTTAGGTCTAGCGGGAGGGCCGGGGACCGGGGAGCTGTTTTTT. Translation: CASSLGLAGGPGTGELFF.

The chain employs TRBV25-1 and TRBJ1-1; tentative D call: TRBD1 (5 bases). V gave up 1 base and J gave up 1 base, with 10 bases separating them. The CDR3 runs to 15 residues. Germline CDR1 reads MGHDK; CDR2 reads SYGVNS. The CDR3 region is CASSELRGGNTEAFF. The CDR3 DNA reads as TGTGCCAGCAGTGAATTAAGGGGAGGGAACACTGAAGCTTTCTTT.

The genes are TRBV27 and TRBJ1-5; D may be TRBD1 (5 bases). Trimming pared 4 bases from V and 5 bases from J, leaving 9 bases between. The germline V gene encodes CDR1 MNHEY and CDR2 SMNVEV (reference sequence). CDR3 size: 13 residues. CDR3 in DNA: TGTGCCAGCAGTTCGGAGGGACATCAGCCCCAGCATTTT. It codes for CASSSEGHQPQHF.

The chain uses TRBV19 and TRBJ2-3, with TRBD1 matching 7 bases. This CDR3 spans 16 amino acids. V lost 5 bases, J lost 0 bases, and 8 bases stayed unmatched. CDR1 and CDR2 (germline): LNHDA, SQIVND (reference sequence). CDR3 bases: TGTGCCAGTAGTGTGGGACAGCACAGGAGCACAGATACGCAGTATTTT. The encoded protein is CASSVGQHRSTDTQYF.

V gene TRBV6-5 combines with J gene TRBJ1-1, with D tentatively TRBD1 (5 bases). Germline CDR1 MNHEY, CDR2 SVGAGI. V lost 8 bases to trimming and J lost 1 base, with 8 bases between them. CDR3 length: 12 residues. CDR3 amino acids: CASATGNTEAFF. The CDR3 nucleotides read TGTGCCAGCGCTACAGGGAACACTGAAGCTTTCTTT.

This clone was counted only a few times. V gene TRBV5-1 combines with J gene TRBJ2-7, with 10 bases aligning to TRBD2. V trimming: 3 bases; J trimming: 4 bases; junction bases outside the gene matches: 7. Germline V gene sequence: CDR1 SGHRS, CDR2 YFSETQ. CDR3 length: 15 amino acids. This CDR3 reads CASSYLAGVEYEQYF. The CDR3 region has the DNA TGCGCCAGCAGCTACCTAGCGGGAGTTGAGTACGAGCAGTACTTC.

This sequence joins TRBV2 and TRBJ1-2; 9 nucleotides line up with TRBD1. Germline CDR1 reads SNHLY; CDR2 reads FYNNEI. The trim removed 5 bases at V and 2 bases at J, leaving 12 bases unmatched. The CDR3 runs 17 residues. The CDR3 DNA sequence: TGTGCCAGCAGTTCACACAGGGGGCGCGATCCGAACTATGGCTACACCTTC. It specifies CASSSHRGRDPNYGYTF.

The V call is TRBV18, the J call TRBJ2-7; TRBD1 might be the D (6 bases). Germline V gene lookup returns CDR1 KGHSH and CDR2 LQKENI. The CDR3 spans 15 residues. Deletions cut 1 base from V and 2 bases from J, with 12 bases between. DNA for the CDR3: TGTGCCAGCTCACCACAACCCACAGGGACCTACGAGCAGTACTTC. Encoded protein: CASSPQPTGTYEQYF.

The chain recombines TRBV30 with TRBJ1-1, with 8 bases lining up with TRBD1. The CDR3 has 12 amino acids. J was trimmed by 5 bases and V by 7 bases; bases with no gene match: 6. From germline, CDR1 is GTSNPN and CDR2 SVGIG (reference sequence). CDR3 loop: CAYAGGETEAFF. CDR3 DNA: TGTGCCTACGCAGGGGGCGAGACTGAAGCTTTCTTT.

This sequence joins TRBV6-5 and TRBJ2-1, with D possibly being TRBD2 (6 bases). The V gene's germline CDR1 is MNHEY and CDR2 SVGAGI. V was trimmed by 5 bases and J by 1 base, leaving 12 bases between them. This CDR3 has 15 amino acids. In nucleotides, the CDR3 is TGTGCCAGCAGTAGGGCGGCGGGGTCCTACAATGAGCAGTTCTTC. It codes for CASSRAAGSYNEQFF.

The chain is built from TRBV2 and TRBJ2-5; 9 nucleotides align to TRBD1. V dropped 4 bases and J dropped 5; count of bases not matched to a gene: 2. CDR1 and CDR2 from the germline V gene are SNHLY and FYNNEI. The CDR3 covers 13 residues. Here the CDR3 DNA reads TGTGCCAGCAGTGGAGGACAGGGGGAGACCCAGTACTTC. Amino acid sequence: CASSGGQGETQYF.

The CDR3 sequence is CASSSRTGTYEQYF. DNA of the CDR3: TGTGCCAGTAGTTCCAGGACAGGGACCTACGAGCAGTACTTC. This chain connects TRBV19 to TRBJ2-7; 8 positions agree with TRBD1. CDR3 length equals 14 residues. Germline CDR1 reads LNHDA; CDR2 reads SQIVND (reference sequence). V trimming: 5 bases; J trimming: 2 bases; junction bases outside the gene matches: 5.

This rearrangement joins TRBV29-1 to TRBJ1-1, with D unresolved. The length of the CDR3 is 11 residues. V dropped 7 bases and J dropped 1 base, with 7 bases sitting between them. Germline-derived CDR1 and CDR2 are SQVTM and ANQGSEA. CDR3 sequence: CSEGENTEAFF. Here the CDR3 DNA reads TGCAGCGAGGGAGAGAACACTGAAGCTTTCTTT.

V gene TRBV4-1 combines with J gene TRBJ1-5; 7 positions match TRBD1. The CDR3 spans 17 residues. Looked up from germline, CDR1 is MGHRA and CDR2 is YSYEKL. Trimming took 4 bases from V and 0 from J; bases not matched to a gene: 9. The CDR3 loop reads CASSPPRDSYSNQPQHF. CDR3 sequence (DNA): TGCGCCAGCAGCCCGCCCCGGGACAGCTATAGCAATCAGCCCCAGCATTTT.

The sample holds a few counts of this clone. This chain joins TRBV12-5 and TRBJ1-5; no clear D gene. In germline, CDR1 is LGHNT, CDR2 FRNRAP. Trimming removed 1 base from V and 7 bases from J, with 8 bases in between. The CDR3 loop spans 13 amino acids. CDR3 sequence: CASGLGTVQPQHF. The DNA for the CDR3 is TGTGCTAGTGGTTTGGGAACAGTCCAGCCCCAGCATTTT.

The chain combines TRBV28 with TRBJ2-7, with 10 bases identical to TRBD2. With V trimmed by 2 bases and J by 3 bases, 4 bases remained unmatched. Looked up from germline, CDR1 is MDHEN and CDR2 is SYDVKM. The CDR3 contains 15 residues. CDR3 residues: CASSLAGTSDYEQYF. CDR3 DNA sequence: TGTGCCAGCAGTTTAGCGGGGACTAGCGACTACGAGCAGTACTTC.

The V gene is TRBV29-1, the J gene TRBJ2-5; a weak D match, TRBD1 (5 bases). Looked up from germline, CDR1 is SQVTM and CDR2 is ANQGSEA. The CDR3 runs to 12 residues. V was shortened by 2 bases and J by 5 bases, with 9 bases between the two germline ends. The CDR3 spells CSVETQGETQYF. The CDR3 DNA follows: TGCAGCGTTGAAACCCAGGGCGAGACCCAGTACTTC.

V and J are TRBV27 and TRBJ1-1; D gene uncertain. CDR1 MNHEY and CDR2 SMNVEV come from the germline V gene (reference sequence). CDR3 length: 12 residues. With 5 bases removed from V and 8 bases from J, the gap between germline ends came to 12 bases. The CDR3 loop reads CASSRPGTEAFF. DNA of the CDR3: TGTGCCAGCAGTCGACCGGGAACCGAAGCTTTCTTT.

Concerning this clone: A read error may account for a junction end that differs from germline. The chain combines TRBV5-1 with TRBJ1-4; TRBD1 might be the D (6 bases). Germline values: CDR1 SGHRS, CDR2 YFSETQ. The CDR3 is 15 amino acids. In nucleotides, the CDR3 is TGCGCCAGCAGCTTGACCGGGACAACAAATGAAAAACTGTTTTTT. This encodes CASSLTGTTNEKLFF.

This clone was detected only once. The gene calls are TRBV30 and TRBJ1-2; a possible D gene is TRBD1 (5 bases). The germline V and J ends were trimmed by 2 bases and 4 bases, with 11 bases remaining between them. Germline lookup yields CDR1 GTSNPN and CDR2 SVGIG (reference sequence). The CDR3 runs to 13 residues. The CDR3 loop is CAWSPGEFYGYTF. In DNA form, the CDR3 reads TGTGCCTGGAGTCCGGGGGAGTTCTATGGCTACACCTTC. The complete variable domain, with remaining parts taken from reference TRBV30 and TRBJ1-2, reads SQTIHQWPATLVQPVGSPLSLECTVEGTSNPNLYWYRQAAGRGLQLLFYSVGIGQISSEVPQNLSASRPQDRQFILSSKKLLLSDSGFYLCAWSPGEFYGYTFGSGTRLTVV.

The V and J genes are TRBV5-1 and TRBJ2-2, with D possibly being TRBD2 (5 bases). The CDR3 is made up of 17 amino acids. Per germline, CDR1 SGHRS and CDR2 YFSETQ. Trimming cost V 0 bases and J 1 base, with 13 bases left between them. CDR3 nucleotide sequence: TGCGCCAGCAGCTTGGCCGGCGGGCAGCTGAACACCGGGGAGCTGTTTTTT. As protein: CASSLAGGQLNTGELFF. Together with reference TRBV5-1 and TRBJ2-2, the CDR3 gives the full variable domain: KAGVTQTPRYLIKTRGQQVTLSCSPISGHRSVSWYQQTPGQGLQFLFEYFSETQRNKGNFPGRFSGRQFSNSRSEMNVSTLELGDSALYLCASSLAGGQLNTGELFFGEGSRLTVL.

The chain couples TRBV9 to TRBJ2-7; 9 nucleotides align to TRBD2. The CDR3 totals 16 residues. With V trimmed by 4 bases and J by 5 bases, 13 bases remained unmatched. Germline V gene lookup returns CDR1 SGDLS and CDR2 YYNGEE. In nucleotides, the CDR3 is TGTGCCAGCAGCCTCAAATTAGCGGGAGCGGGAAACGAGCAGTACTTC. Its translation: CASSLKLAGAGNEQYF.

The chain joins TRBV27 to TRBJ2-2; perhaps TRBD1 as D (5 bases). Deletions cut 5 bases from V and 7 bases from J, with 11 bases between. This CDR3 spans 13 amino acids. Germline loops: CDR1 MNHEY, CDR2 SMNVEV (reference sequence). CDR3 bases: TGTGCCAGCAGTATCTCAGGGTACGGGGAGCTGTTTTTT. It encodes CASSISGYGELFF.